This is a list of T cell receptor beta chains from one sample in a study of blood T cells in healthy people across ages. A single record per CDR3 protein comes from TCRdb applying MiXCR to the 5' RACE reads. Here the sample spans roughly 1.6 million distinct CDR3 sequences, roughly 32% being singletons. Sequenced material: blood. These receptors originate from a woman aged 25 to 39 in good health. Each CDR3 is given with its conserved first and last residue. The D gene is left open where the match is weak. Only some rows state a clone size, as once, few, many or a class for expanded clones.

j_call d_call v_call clone_size cdr3_nt cdr3_aa
TRBJ2-5 NA TRBV20-1 NA TGCAGTGCTAGAGGTCGGGCGGGGACCCAGTACTTC CSARGRAGTQYF
TRBJ2-7 NA TRBV28 NA TGTGCCAGCAGTTTTGAGGCGGGGACCGCTTACGAGCAGTACTTC CASSFEAGTAYEQYF
TRBJ2-1 TRBD1 TRBV20-1 NA TGCAGTGCGGGGGGACAGGGGAAAAGTGAGCAGTTCTTC CSAGGQGKSEQFF
TRBJ2-5 NA TRBV11-2 NA TGTGCCAGCAGTCTCGGACAGTACGGGCAGTACTTC CASSLGQYGQYF
TRBJ1-4 NA TRBV27 NA TGTGCCAGCAGTTTATCTTCCAGAATCTATGAAAAACTGTTTTTT CASSLSSRIYEKLFF
TRBJ1-5 TRBD1 TRBV27 NA TGTGCCAGCGGAGTAGACAGGGGGAGTCAGCCCCAGCATTTT CASGVDRGSQPQHF
TRBJ2-1 NA TRBV9 NA TGTGCCAGCAGCGGCAATAGCAATGAGCAGTTCTTC CASSGNSNEQFF
TRBJ1-1 NA TRBV5-1 NA TGCGCCAGCAGCCCACCGGGGGCCGCTGAAGCTTTCTTT CASSPPGAAEAFF
TRBJ2-3 TRBD1 TRBV7-6 NA TGTGCCAGCAGCTCGGCCGGGACAGGGGGCACAGATACGCAGTATTTT CASSSAGTGGTDTQYF
TRBJ2-6 NA TRBV28 NA TGTGCCAGCAGGGGCCTGGGAGGAGAAAGTGGGGCCAACGTCCTGACTTTC CASRGLGGESGANVLTF
TRBJ2-1 TRBD1 TRBV6-2/TRBV6-3 few TGTGCCACCCTAACGCTCCGGGACAGGTACAATGAGCAGTTCTTC CATLTLRDRYNEQFF
TRBJ2-5 NA TRBV6-8 NA TGTGCCAGCAGTCGGAGCCTGAAAGAGACCCAGTACTTC CASSRSLKETQYF
TRBJ2-1 TRBD2 TRBV2 NA TGTGCCAGCAGTGAAGTGAGCGGGAGGGCCAATGAGCAGTTCTTC CASSEVSGRANEQFF
TRBJ2-7 TRBD1 TRBV7-2 NA TGTGCCGAGGGACAGGGCTACGAGCAGTACTTC CAEGQGYEQYF
TRBJ1-1 NA TRBV11-2 NA TGTGCCAGCGGGACGCAGGGGTCTGTCACTGAAGCTTTCTTT CASGTQGSVTEAFF
TRBJ2-1 TRBD2 TRBV9 NA TGTGCCAGCAGCACAACCGGGACTAGCCTTTACAATGAGCAGTTCTTC CASSTTGTSLYNEQFF
TRBJ1-1 NA TRBV4-1 few TGCGCCAGCAGCCAAGTCCCGAGATTTATGAACACTGAAGCTTTCTTT CASSQVPRFMNTEAFF
TRBJ2-4 NA TRBV28 many TGTGCCAGCACTATTAGGGGGGGCAAAAACATTCAGTACTTC CASTIRGGKNIQYF
TRBJ1-1 NA TRBV29-1 NA TGCAGCGTGGGCCTGACGCGGCTAGGCACTGAAGCTTTCTTT CSVGLTRLGTEAFF
TRBJ2-1 TRBD2 TRBV12-3/TRBV12-4 many TGTGCCAGCAGTACCTCCAGCGGGAGCGATGAGCAGTTCTTC CASSTSSGSDEQFF
TRBJ1-5 TRBD1 TRBV6-1 NA TGTGCCAGCAGTGGGCAGGGGGCGGTCCAGCCCCAGCATTTT CASSGQGAVQPQHF
TRBJ2-7 NA TRBV5-5 NA TGTACCAGCAGCTCATTAGCGGACTCCTACGAGCAGTACTTC CTSSSLADSYEQYF
TRBJ1-1 NA TRBV2 NA TGTGCCAGCATCCCCGGGGGGTTTGAAGCTTTCTTT CASIPGGFEAFF
TRBJ1-3 NA TRBV4-1 once TGCGCCAGCAGCCAAGAATGGTCGGGAAACACCATATATTTT CASSQEWSGNTIYF
TRBJ2-1 TRBD2 TRBV20-1 NA TGCAGTGCTAGAGACTTGGCGGGGGAAACGGTAGGCGAGCAGTTCTTC CSARDLAGETVGEQFF
TRBJ2-7 TRBD2 TRBV6-5 NA TGTGCCAGCAGTTACCTGTCCCTAGCGGGTTACGAGCAGTACTTC CASSYLSLAGYEQYF
TRBJ2-3 TRBD2 TRBV7-8 many TGTGCCAGCAGCTTAGTAAGGGGAGGACTAGCGGGGGCTATCACGGATACGCAGTATTTT CASSLVRGGLAGAITDTQYF
TRBJ2-5 TRBD2 TRBV18 NA TGTGCCAGCTCACCACCGGCGGGGGGCCAAGAGACCCAGTACTTC CASSPPAGGQETQYF
TRBJ2-1 TRBD2 TRBV12-3/TRBV12-4 NA TGTGCCAGTGCGACTAGCGGGGGTTATGAGCAGTTCTTC CASATSGGYEQFF
TRBJ2-5 TRBD2 TRBV20-1 many TGCAGTGCTAAGAGACTAGCGGGGTGGGAGACCCAGTACTTC CSAKRLAGWETQYF
TRBJ1-1 NA TRBV20-1 once TGCAGTGCTAGAAAAACGGGGCAGGACGCTTTCTTT CSARKTGQDAFF
TRBJ2-7 NA TRBV5-1 NA TGCGCCAGCAGCCTCGGTAAGGTCTACGAGCAGTACTTC CASSLGKVYEQYF
TRBJ2-7 NA TRBV7-6 NA TGTGCCAGCAGCCTTGGTGCAGAGAGCTCCTACGAGCAGTACTTC CASSLGAESSYEQYF
TRBJ2-7 TRBD1 TRBV4-1 many TGCGCCAGCAGCCAAGAGGGAACAGGGGAAACCTACGAGCAGTACTTC CASSQEGTGETYEQYF
TRBJ2-5 NA TRBV25-1 many TGTGCCAGCAGTGAATCCCATCTCTCGTACCAAGAGACCCAGTACTTC CASSESHLSYQETQYF
TRBJ2-3 NA TRBV6-4 few TGTGCCAGCAGTGAAGAAGCAGGGAGCACAGATACGCAGTATTTT CASSEEAGSTDTQYF
TRBJ2-1 TRBD2 TRBV2 NA TGTGCCAGCAGTGATCCGGGGCTAGCGGGAGGGAGCTCCTACAATGAGCAGTTCTTC CASSDPGLAGGSSYNEQFF
TRBJ2-7 NA TRBV30 many TGTGCCTGGAGTGGGAAATACGAGCAGTACTTC CAWSGKYEQYF
TRBJ2-1 TRBD2 TRBV20-1 NA TGCAGTGCCCAGCTCCCTAGCGGGGGGGCATATGAGCAGTTCTTC CSAQLPSGGAYEQFF